This T cell receptor (beta chain) is from a study of T cell changes during pregnancy in multiple sclerosis. This clone was seen more than once but under ten times. Method: immunoSEQ multiplex PCR; TCRdb's copy keeps in-frame clones and lacks some. This sample has about 50,000 clones, with 80% to 95% found just once. This CDR3 spans 14 amino acids. V dropped 8 bases and J dropped 0 bases, with 16 bases sitting between them. Germline loops: CDR1 GTSNPN, CDR2 SVGIG (reference sequence). The TCR was taken from a female donor with multiple sclerosis, enrolled in a pregnancy study. The sample was CD4+ T cells from peripheral blood mononuclear cells, taken after pregnancy. The J gene is TRBJ1-1, the V gene TRBV30, with D tentatively TRBD1 (5 bases). CDR3 sequence reads: CAMGGGVMNTEAFF. In DNA form, the CDR3 reads TGTGCCATGGGGGGAGGGGTGATGAACACTGAAGCTTTCTTT.